The T cell receptor (beta chain) under discussion was sequenced for a study of blood T cell repertoires in COVID-19. Study details: Italy, Spain and the United States were the sources of the convalescent and acute COVID-19 samples.

Repertoires were generated with immunoSEQ multiplex PCR, while TCRdb's copy carries only in-frame clones and drops some. The sample yields about 320,000 clones, around nine tenths seen once. Germline assignment: CDR1 LNHDA and CDR2 SQIVND (reference sequence). Trimming pared 4 bases from V and 5 bases from J, leaving 14 bases between. This CDR3 comprises 14 residues. This clonotype originated in a man aged 55 to 70 who had recovered from COVID-19. The chain has TRBV19 and TRBJ1-2; D is unresolved. Material for sequencing was PBMCs or T cells enriched from blood (not recorded which). CDR3 sequence: CASSTRHSTYGYTF. CDR3 nucleotides: TGTGCCAGTAGTACCCGACACAGCACTTATGGCTACACCTTC.